These T cell receptor beta chains were read from a single sample in a study of cytomegalovirus exposure and HLA in healthy donors. Clones were read by immunoSEQ multiplex PCR, and TCRdb kept only the in-frame ones, dropping some. The data show roughly 120,000 clones, with just under 75% seen just once and 4% to 5.5% held by the top ten. Sequenced sample: PBMCs. The receptors derive from a man aged 55 to 69 in good health and CMV-seropositive. CDR3s include the opening cysteine and the closing phenylalanine or tryptophan. D genes are given only for firm matches. The listing skips clone size in some rows; elsewhere it reads once, few, many or a size class.

J: TRBJ1-5
size: few
V: TRBV6-1
D: -
DNA: TGTGCCAGCAGTGGTATCCGTCGCGGGCAGCCCCAGCATTTT
CDR3: CASSGIRRGQPQHF

J: TRBJ1-1
size: few
V: TRBV5-1
D: TRBD1
DNA: TGCGCCAGCAGCGCAGGGACAGAATTTGAAGCTTTCTTT
CDR3: CASSAGTEFEAFF

J: TRBJ2-7
size: few
V: TRBV27
D: -
DNA: TGTGCCAGCAGTTACAGGGAGAGGGGCGAGCAGTACTTC
CDR3: CASSYRERGEQYF

J: TRBJ1-2
size: -
V: TRBV29-1
D: TRBD1
DNA: TGCAGCGTTGAACAAGGACAGGGAATCGGTGGCTACACCTTC
CDR3: CSVEQGQGIGGYTF

J: TRBJ2-7
size: -
V: TRBV6-1
D: -
DNA: TGTGCCAGCAGCCGGGACAAACTTCTCTACGAGCAGTACTTC
CDR3: CASSRDKLLYEQYF

J: TRBJ2-3
size: -
V: TRBV5-1
D: -
DNA: TGCGCCAGCAGCTCAGGAGGATCCACAGATACGCAGTATTTT
CDR3: CASSSGGSTDTQYF

J: TRBJ1-6
size: -
V: TRBV4-2
D: TRBD1
DNA: TGTGCCAGCAGCCTTCCGGGACAGGGTTTTTCACCCCTCCACTTT
CDR3: CASSLPGQGFSPLHF

J: TRBJ1-6
size: -
V: TRBV9
D: -
DNA: TGTGCCAGCAGCCCGAGCGGGGGGATTAATTCACCCCTCCACTTT
CDR3: CASSPSGGINSPLHF

J: TRBJ1-3
size: few
V: TRBV5-1
D: -
DNA: TGCGCCAGCAGCTTGGACAGTTTTGGAAACACCATATATTTT
CDR3: CASSLDSFGNTIYF

J: TRBJ1-1
size: once
V: TRBV19
D: -
DNA: TGTGCCAGTAGCAGGGGCCCCCAGGGGAACACTGAAGCTTTCTTT
CDR3: CASSRGPQGNTEAFF

J: TRBJ2-2
size: -
V: TRBV5-1
D: TRBD1
DNA: TGCGCCAGCAGCTTAGCCCGGGACAGCCAAACCGGGGAGCTGTTTTTT
CDR3: CASSLARDSQTGELFF

J: TRBJ2-5
size: -
V: TRBV6-5
D: TRBD1
DNA: TGTGCCAGCAGTTACTCCCGGACAGGGGGCCAAGAGACCCAGTACTTC
CDR3: CASSYSRTGGQETQYF

J: TRBJ1-5
size: -
V: TRBV5-8
D: -
DNA: TGTGCCAGCACCCCGCAGGGTTTTAGAAGCAATCAGCCCCAGCATTTT
CDR3: CASTPQGFRSNQPQHF

J: TRBJ1-6
size: -
V: TRBV27
D: TRBD1
DNA: TGTGCCAGCAGGAAAGGTCCGGGACAGGGGGCGCCTAATTCACCCCTCCACTTT
CDR3: CASRKGPGQGAPNSPLHF

J: TRBJ2-6
size: -
V: TRBV30
D: -
DNA: TGTGCCTTAGAAGTGAACCCCGGGGCCAACGTCCTGACTTTC
CDR3: CALEVNPGANVLTF

J: TRBJ2-3
size: once
V: TRBV30
D: TRBD2
DNA: TGTGCCTGGGGGCCGGGACTAGTCACGGATACGCAGTATTTT
CDR3: CAWGPGLVTDTQYF

J: TRBJ2-3
size: -
V: TRBV28
D: -
DNA: TGTGCCAGCAGATTGGACCGGGGTGGAGATATGCAGTATTTT
CDR3: CASRLDRGGDMQYF

J: TRBJ2-7
size: few
V: TRBV4-1
D: -
DNA: TGCGCCAGCAGCCAAGGTCGCTTTCAGGTATACGAGCAGTACTTC
CDR3: CASSQGRFQVYEQYF

J: TRBJ1-2
size: -
V: TRBV30
D: TRBD1
DNA: TGTGCCTGGACCCCTAGGGCGGGACAGGGAACCTATGGCTACACCTTC
CDR3: CAWTPRAGQGTYGYTF

J: TRBJ2-3
size: -
V: TRBV28
D: TRBD2
DNA: TGTGCCAGCAGTTTATACACTAGCGGAGGCACAGATACGCAGTATTTT
CDR3: CASSLYTSGGTDTQYF

J: TRBJ1-5
size: few
V: TRBV19
D: TRBD1
DNA: TGTGCCAGTACCCCGGACAGGGGGCACCGGCAGCCCCAGCATTTT
CDR3: CASTPDRGHRQPQHF

J: TRBJ1-5
size: once
V: TRBV6-5
D: -
DNA: TGTGCCAGCGGAGGAACTAATCAGCCCCAGCATTTT
CDR3: CASGGTNQPQHF

J: TRBJ2-1
size: few
V: TRBV2
D: -
DNA: TGTGCCAGCAGTGAAAGGGGTGGTGAGCAGTTCTTC
CDR3: CASSERGGEQFF

J: TRBJ1-3
size: few
V: TRBV7-8
D: -
DNA: TGTGCCAGCAGCTTAGATATTTTCTCTGGAAACACCATATATTTT
CDR3: CASSLDIFSGNTIYF

J: TRBJ2-2
size: -
V: TRBV5-4
D: TRBD2
DNA: TGTGCCAGCAGCGCGCGTGATCGGGGGGCCGGGGAGCTGTTTTTT
CDR3: CASSARDRGAGELFF

J: TRBJ2-3
size: -
V: TRBV6-1
D: TRBD2
DNA: TGTGCCAGCAGTGTGGGGGGAGCGGGGGGCCGCACAGATACGCAGTATTTT
CDR3: CASSVGGAGGRTDTQYF

J: TRBJ2-7
size: -
V: TRBV6-8
D: -
DNA: TGTGCCAGCAGTTACCCGGGATACTACGAGCAGTACTTC
CDR3: CASSYPGYYEQYF

J: TRBJ2-4
size: -
V: TRBV27
D: -
DNA: TGTGCCAGCAGTCCACGACAGCTAGCCAAAAACATTCAGTACTTC
CDR3: CASSPRQLAKNIQYF

J: TRBJ1-1
size: -
V: TRBV28
D: TRBD1
DNA: TGTGCCAGCAGTTCCCCGACAGGGATGGACACTGAAGCTTTCTTT
CDR3: CASSSPTGMDTEAFF

J: TRBJ1-2
size: few
V: TRBV5-6
D: -
DNA: TGTGCCAGCAGCTCCGGAGACGACTATGGCTACACCTTC
CDR3: CASSSGDDYGYTF

J: TRBJ2-1
size: -
V: TRBV4-2
D: TRBD1
DNA: TGTGCCAGCAGCCAAGACGGACAGGACTCCTACAATGAGCAGTTCTTC
CDR3: CASSQDGQDSYNEQFF

J: TRBJ2-5
size: -
V: TRBV6-5
D: -
DNA: TGTGCCAGCAGTTACTCGAGCGGCAGACCAGAGACCCAGTACTTC
CDR3: CASSYSSGRPETQYF

J: TRBJ2-7
size: once
V: TRBV7-8
D: -
DNA: TGTGCCAGCAGCCCGCACTGGGGCAAAGGAAGAAACTACGAGCAGTACTTC
CDR3: CASSPHWGKGRNYEQYF

J: TRBJ2-7
size: -
V: TRBV7-9
D: -
DNA: TGTGCCAGCAGCTTAGCGTCAGGGACCTACGAGCAGTACTTC
CDR3: CASSLASGTYEQYF

J: TRBJ2-7
size: -
V: TRBV2
D: TRBD2
DNA: TGTGCCAGCAGCGTAGCGGGGTACGAGCAGTACTTC
CDR3: CASSVAGYEQYF

J: TRBJ2-3
size: -
V: TRBV5-1
D: TRBD2
DNA: TGCGCCAGCGGCGGGGGGGCCGGGACAGATACGCAGTATTTT
CDR3: CASGGGAGTDTQYF

J: TRBJ1-4
size: -
V: TRBV5-4
D: -
DNA: TGTGCCAGCAGCCAAGCTAGTCCAACTAATGAAAAACTGTTTTTT
CDR3: CASSQASPTNEKLFF

J: TRBJ1-3
size: many
V: TRBV30
D: -
DNA: TGTGCCTGGAGTGTACAGAGCAGAAACACCATATATTTT
CDR3: CAWSVQSRNTIYF

J: TRBJ2-5
size: -
V: TRBV14
D: -
DNA: TGTGCCAGCAGCCGACTATACGGGCAGCAAGAGACCCAGTACTTC
CDR3: CASSRLYGQQETQYF

J: TRBJ1-4
size: -
V: TRBV28
D: TRBD1
DNA: TGTGCCAGCAAGGGGACAGGGGGCGGTGAAAAACTGTTTTTT
CDR3: CASKGTGGGEKLFF

J: TRBJ1-4
size: -
V: TRBV12-2
D: -
DNA: TGTGCAAGTCCCTGGACAGGTAGTGTTAGGGTGGGTTTTAATGAAAAACTGTTTTTT
CDR3: CASPWTGSVRVGFNEKLFF

J: TRBJ1-5
size: -
V: TRBV6-6
D: -
DNA: TGTGCCAGCAGGGCAGATAGCAATCAGCCCCAGCATTTT
CDR3: CASRADSNQPQHF

J: TRBJ1-6
size: -
V: TRBV5-4
D: -
DNA: TGTGCCAGCAGCTCCGGCATTGCGGGTAATTCACCCCTCCACTTT
CDR3: CASSSGIAGNSPLHF

J: TRBJ1-1
size: once
V: TRBV29-1
D: -
DNA: TGCAGCGCAGCGACGGACACTGAAGCTTTCTTT
CDR3: CSAATDTEAFF

J: TRBJ2-7
size: -
V: TRBV11-2
D: TRBD2
DNA: TGTGCCAGCAGCGCTGCCCATGGGACGGGGGGAATTAGGGAGCAGTACTTC
CDR3: CASSAAHGTGGIREQYF

J: TRBJ1-4
size: -
V: TRBV5-1
D: -
DNA: TGCGCCAGCGGAACAGGGTGGAGAAAAGAAAAACTGTTTTTT
CDR3: CASGTGWRKEKLFF

J: TRBJ2-1
size: -
V: TRBV30
D: -
DNA: TGTGCCTGGAGTGTACTAAGGGCGGGGACGTTTGTAAATGAGCAGTTCTTC
CDR3: CAWSVLRAGTFVNEQFF

J: TRBJ2-3
size: -
V: TRBV7-9
D: TRBD1
DNA: TGTGCCAGCAACTGGGACAGCCGGCCAGATACGCAGTATTTT
CDR3: CASNWDSRPDTQYF

J: TRBJ1-6
size: -
V: TRBV6-4
D: -
DNA: TGTGCCAGCAGTAGGGACGGGAGCTCCTATAATTCACCCCTCCACTTT
CDR3: CASSRDGSSYNSPLHF